Listed below are T cell receptor beta chains from one sample, sequenced in a study of shared clonotypes between healthy human individuals. Assay: immunoSEQ multiplex PCR; the TCRdb copy retains only in-frame clones and omits some. The profile covers some 1 million clones, with about 80% appearing a single time and 1.4% taken by the ten largest. What was sequenced was memory CD4+ T cells sorted from blood. Receptors originate from a man younger than 35 in good health. Both conserved end residues are part of each CDR3. D genes are given only for firm matches. The size field is filled for only some rows; it gives once, few, many or a size class.

D gene: TRBD1; clone size: .; V gene: TRBV5-1; J gene: TRBJ1-1; CDR3 DNA: TGCGCCAGCAGCGTGTCAGGGGGCACTGAAGCTTTCTTT; CDR3 protein: CASSVSGGTEAFF
D gene: .; clone size: .; V gene: TRBV6-6; J gene: TRBJ1-5; CDR3 DNA: TGTGCCAGCAGTCGACAAGATCAGCCCCAGCATTTT; CDR3 protein: CASSRQDQPQHF
D gene: .; clone size: .; V gene: TRBV5-1; J gene: TRBJ2-1; CDR3 DNA: TGCGCCAGCAGCCGGAACAATGAGCAGTTCTTC; CDR3 protein: CASSRNNEQFF
D gene: .; clone size: .; V gene: TRBV7-2; J gene: TRBJ2-1; CDR3 DNA: TGTGCCAGCAGCTTGGCGAGATCCTCCTACAATGAGCAGTTCTTC; CDR3 protein: CASSLARSSYNEQFF
D gene: .; clone size: .; V gene: TRBV27; J gene: TRBJ1-1; CDR3 DNA: TGTGCCAGCAGCCCTGACAGGATACAAGGCACTGAAGCTTTCTTT; CDR3 protein: CASSPDRIQGTEAFF
D gene: TRBD2; clone size: .; V gene: TRBV29-1; J gene: TRBJ2-1; CDR3 DNA: TGCAGCGTTGAGGAGCCTAGCGGGGGGTTTGGGCAGTTCTTC; CDR3 protein: CSVEEPSGGFGQFF
D gene: .; clone size: .; V gene: TRBV29-1; J gene: TRBJ2-7; CDR3 DNA: TGCAGCGTTGTCTTTGCAGGGAAGTACGAGCAGTACTTC; CDR3 protein: CSVVFAGKYEQYF
D gene: .; clone size: .; V gene: TRBV6-6; J gene: TRBJ1-5; CDR3 DNA: TGTGCCAGCAGTTACTCGGTCCAGTGGAATCAGCCCCAGCATTTT; CDR3 protein: CASSYSVQWNQPQHF
D gene: TRBD1; clone size: .; V gene: TRBV2; J gene: TRBJ2-7; CDR3 DNA: TGTGCCAGCTGCTCGGACAGGGCCCCCAACCAGTACTTC; CDR3 protein: CASCSDRAPNQYF
D gene: TRBD2; clone size: .; V gene: TRBV5-1; J gene: TRBJ2-2; CDR3 DNA: TGCGCCAGCAGCCCCAGAGCGGGGACGAACACCGGGGAGCTGTTTTTT; CDR3 protein: CASSPRAGTNTGELFF
D gene: TRBD2; clone size: .; V gene: TRBV25-1; J gene: TRBJ2-3; CDR3 DNA: TGTGCCAGCAGTGAAGGGGGCGGGGGGAGCACAGATACGCAGTATTTT; CDR3 protein: CASSEGGGGSTDTQYF
D gene: .; clone size: .; V gene: TRBV6-1; J gene: TRBJ2-5; CDR3 DNA: TGTGCCAGCAGGTGGGGCAGCGGACAAGAGACCCAGTACTTC; CDR3 protein: CASRWGSGQETQYF
D gene: TRBD2; clone size: .; V gene: TRBV10-3; J gene: TRBJ2-1; CDR3 DNA: TGTGCCATCAGCCACCCGGGACTAGCCTCCTACAATGAGCAGTTCTTC; CDR3 protein: CAISHPGLASYNEQFF
D gene: TRBD2; clone size: .; V gene: TRBV27; J gene: TRBJ2-1; CDR3 DNA: TGTGCCAGCAGTTTTCAGCAGCGGGGGGGCCCATTTGAGCAGTTCTTC; CDR3 protein: CASSFQQRGGPFEQFF
D gene: .; clone size: .; V gene: TRBV4-3; J gene: TRBJ2-7; CDR3 DNA: TGCGCCAGCAGCCAAGATCTCGCCTTAGGGGGTAACCACGAGCAGTACTTC; CDR3 protein: CASSQDLALGGNHEQYF
D gene: .; clone size: .; V gene: TRBV30; J gene: TRBJ1-3; CDR3 DNA: TGTGCGGGGGGTTCTGGAAACACCATATATTTT; CDR3 protein: CAGGSGNTIYF
D gene: .; clone size: .; V gene: TRBV4-3; J gene: TRBJ1-1; CDR3 DNA: TGCGCCAGCAGCCAAGACGGACCCGTGAACACTGAAGCTTTCTTT; CDR3 protein: CASSQDGPVNTEAFF
D gene: .; clone size: .; V gene: TRBV5-4; J gene: TRBJ1-2; CDR3 DNA: TGTGCCAGCAGCCCGCAGGGAGACGGCTATGGCTACACCTTC; CDR3 protein: CASSPQGDGYGYTF
D gene: .; clone size: .; V gene: TRBV20-1; J gene: TRBJ2-3; CDR3 DNA: TGCAGTGCTCCAGACTTGCCCACGCAGTATTTT; CDR3 protein: CSAPDLPTQYF
D gene: .; clone size: few; V gene: TRBV6-6; J gene: TRBJ2-7; CDR3 DNA: TGTGCCAGCAGTTTGGGAAAAGGGCAGTACTTC; CDR3 protein: CASSLGKGQYF
D gene: TRBD1; clone size: few; V gene: TRBV7-8; J gene: TRBJ1-6; CDR3 DNA: TGTGCCAGCAGCTTAGAGCGACAGGGGGCAGGATCACCCCTCCACTTT; CDR3 protein: CASSLERQGAGSPLHF
D gene: .; clone size: .; V gene: TRBV5-1; J gene: TRBJ2-5; CDR3 DNA: TGCGCCAGCAGCTTGGGGAAGGAGACCCAGTACTTC; CDR3 protein: CASSLGKETQYF
D gene: .; clone size: .; V gene: TRBV10-1; J gene: TRBJ2-1; CDR3 DNA: TGCGCCAGCAGTATCACCCCTAGTAACAATGAGCAGTTCTTC; CDR3 protein: CASSITPSNNEQFF
D gene: TRBD1; clone size: .; V gene: TRBV29-1; J gene: TRBJ2-7; CDR3 DNA: TGCAGCGTGAAAACAGGGGTTTGGAACGAGCAGTACTTC; CDR3 protein: CSVKTGVWNEQYF
D gene: .; clone size: .; V gene: TRBV27; J gene: TRBJ1-6; CDR3 DNA: TGTGCCAGCAGTATAGGCCAGACCTATAATTCACCCCTCCACTTT; CDR3 protein: CASSIGQTYNSPLHF
D gene: TRBD1; clone size: .; V gene: TRBV7-6; J gene: TRBJ1-3; CDR3 DNA: TGTGCCAGCAGCTTAGGGGGACAGGGGGCTGGAAACACCATATATTTT; CDR3 protein: CASSLGGQGAGNTIYF
D gene: TRBD1; clone size: .; V gene: TRBV19; J gene: TRBJ1-5; CDR3 DNA: TGTGCCAGTAGTATAGATCAGGGACAGGGGGCTGATAGCAATCAGCCCCAGCATTTT; CDR3 protein: CASSIDQGQGADSNQPQHF
D gene: TRBD1; clone size: once; V gene: TRBV5-1; J gene: TRBJ1-3; CDR3 DNA: TGCGCCAGCAGCCCGGGAGACAGGGATGGAAACACCATATATTTT; CDR3 protein: CASSPGDRDGNTIYF
D gene: TRBD2; clone size: .; V gene: TRBV27; J gene: TRBJ2-2; CDR3 DNA: TGTGCCAGCAGACCTATCAAGAGGGGACTAGCGGGAGGGGTGAACACCGGGGAGCTGTTTTTT; CDR3 protein: CASRPIKRGLAGGVNTGELFF